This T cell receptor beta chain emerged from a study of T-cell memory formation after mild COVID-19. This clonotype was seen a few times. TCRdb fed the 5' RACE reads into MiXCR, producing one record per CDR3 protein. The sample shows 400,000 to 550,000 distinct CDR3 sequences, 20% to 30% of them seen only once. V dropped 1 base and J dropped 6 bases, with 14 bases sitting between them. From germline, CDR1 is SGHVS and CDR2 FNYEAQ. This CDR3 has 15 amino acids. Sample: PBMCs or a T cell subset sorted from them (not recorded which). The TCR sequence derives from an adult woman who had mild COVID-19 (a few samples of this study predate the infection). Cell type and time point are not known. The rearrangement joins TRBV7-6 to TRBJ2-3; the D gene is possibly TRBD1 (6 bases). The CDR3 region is CASSLGGSGVDTQYF. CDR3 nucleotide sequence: TGTGCCAGCAGCTTAGGAGGGTCAGGGGTGGATACGCAGTATTTT.